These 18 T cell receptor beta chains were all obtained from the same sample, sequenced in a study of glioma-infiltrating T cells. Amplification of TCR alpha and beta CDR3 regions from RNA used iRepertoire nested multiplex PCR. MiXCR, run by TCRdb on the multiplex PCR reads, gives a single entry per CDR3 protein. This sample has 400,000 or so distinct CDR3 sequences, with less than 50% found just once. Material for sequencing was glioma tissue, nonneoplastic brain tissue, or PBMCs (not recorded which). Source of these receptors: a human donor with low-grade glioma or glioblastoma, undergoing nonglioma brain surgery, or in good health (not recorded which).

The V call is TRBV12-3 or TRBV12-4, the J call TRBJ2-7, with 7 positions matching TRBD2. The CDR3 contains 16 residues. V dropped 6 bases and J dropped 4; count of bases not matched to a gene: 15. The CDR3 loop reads CASRPEAIGGSYEQYF. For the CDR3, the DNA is TGTGCCAGCAGACCCGAGGCTATCGGCGGGAGTTACGAGCAGTACTTC.

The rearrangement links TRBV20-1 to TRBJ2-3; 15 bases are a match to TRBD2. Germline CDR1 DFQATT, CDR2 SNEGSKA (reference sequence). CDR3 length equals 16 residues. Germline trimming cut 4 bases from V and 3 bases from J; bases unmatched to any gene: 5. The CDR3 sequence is CSAIGLAGGSTDTQYF. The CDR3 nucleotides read TGCAGTGCTATCGGACTAGCGGGAGGGTCGACAGATACGCAGTATTTT.

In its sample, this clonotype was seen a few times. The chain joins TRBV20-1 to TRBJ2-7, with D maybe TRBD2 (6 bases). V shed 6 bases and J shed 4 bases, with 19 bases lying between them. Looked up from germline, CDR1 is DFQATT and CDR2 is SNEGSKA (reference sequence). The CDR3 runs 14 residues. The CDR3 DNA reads TGCAGTGCCCCAAGAGGGGCGGAGGGGTACGAGCAGTACTTC. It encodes CSAPRGAEGYEQYF.

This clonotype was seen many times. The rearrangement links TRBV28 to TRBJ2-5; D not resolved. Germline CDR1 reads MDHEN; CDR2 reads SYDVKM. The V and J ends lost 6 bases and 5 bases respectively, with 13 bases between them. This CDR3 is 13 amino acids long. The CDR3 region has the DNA TGTGCCAGCAGCCTGAGGACCCTGGAGACCCAGTACTTC. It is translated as CASSLRTLETQYF.

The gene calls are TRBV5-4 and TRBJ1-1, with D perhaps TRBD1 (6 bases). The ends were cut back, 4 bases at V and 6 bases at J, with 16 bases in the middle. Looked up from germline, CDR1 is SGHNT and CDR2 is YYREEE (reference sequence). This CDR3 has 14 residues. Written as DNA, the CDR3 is TGTGCCAGCAGCAAAGAGGGGGGTCGGGCTGAAGCTTTCTTT. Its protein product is CASSKEGGRAEAFF.

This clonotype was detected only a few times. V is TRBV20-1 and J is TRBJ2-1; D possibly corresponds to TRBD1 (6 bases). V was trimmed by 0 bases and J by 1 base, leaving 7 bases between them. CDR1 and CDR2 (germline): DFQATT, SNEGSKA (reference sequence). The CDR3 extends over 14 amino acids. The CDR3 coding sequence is TGCAGTGCTAGAGAGGGGGCATCCTACAATGAGCAGTTCTTC. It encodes CSAREGASYNEQFF.

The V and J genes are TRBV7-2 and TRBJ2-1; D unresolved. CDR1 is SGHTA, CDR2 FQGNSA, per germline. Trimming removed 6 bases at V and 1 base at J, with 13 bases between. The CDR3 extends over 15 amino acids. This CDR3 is CASSRASTSYNEQFF. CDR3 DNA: TGTGCCAGCAGTCGCGCGAGTACTTCCTACAATGAGCAGTTCTTC. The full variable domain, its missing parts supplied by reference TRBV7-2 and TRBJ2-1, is GAGVSQSPSNKVTEKGKDVELRCDPISGHTALYWYRQSLGQGLEFLIYFQGNSAPDKSGLPSDRFSAERTGGSVSTLTIQRTQQEDSAVYLCASSRASTSYNEQFFGPGTRLTVL.

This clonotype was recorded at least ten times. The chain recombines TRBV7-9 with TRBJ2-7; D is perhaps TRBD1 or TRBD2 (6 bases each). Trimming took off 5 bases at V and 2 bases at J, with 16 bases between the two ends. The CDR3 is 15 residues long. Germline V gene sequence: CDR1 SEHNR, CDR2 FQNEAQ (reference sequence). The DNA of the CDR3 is TGTGCCAGCAGCACCCGGACGAGGGGGGCCTACGAGCAGTACTTC. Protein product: CASSTRTRGAYEQYF.

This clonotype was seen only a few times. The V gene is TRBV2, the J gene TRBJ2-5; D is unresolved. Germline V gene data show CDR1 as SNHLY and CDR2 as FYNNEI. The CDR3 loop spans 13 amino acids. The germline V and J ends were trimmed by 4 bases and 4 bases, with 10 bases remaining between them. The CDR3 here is CASSGLFGETQYF. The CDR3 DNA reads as TGTGCCAGCAGTGGGCTATTCGGAGAGACCCAGTACTTC.

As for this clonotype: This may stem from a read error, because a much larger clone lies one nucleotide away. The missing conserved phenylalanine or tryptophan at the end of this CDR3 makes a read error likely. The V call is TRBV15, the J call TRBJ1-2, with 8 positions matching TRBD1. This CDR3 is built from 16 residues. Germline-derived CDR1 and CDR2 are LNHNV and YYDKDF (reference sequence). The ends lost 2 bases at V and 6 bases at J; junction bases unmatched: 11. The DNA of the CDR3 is TGTGCCACCAGCAGAACCAGGGGGCCCGAGCCCGATGGCTACACCTCC. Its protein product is CATSRTRGPEPDGYTS.

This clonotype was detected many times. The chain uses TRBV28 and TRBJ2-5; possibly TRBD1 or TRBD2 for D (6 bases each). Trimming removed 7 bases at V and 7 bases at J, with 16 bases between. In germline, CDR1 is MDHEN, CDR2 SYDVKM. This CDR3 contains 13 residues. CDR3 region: CASTGFRGGTQYF. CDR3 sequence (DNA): TGTGCCAGCACAGGATTCAGGGGAGGGACCCAGTACTTC.

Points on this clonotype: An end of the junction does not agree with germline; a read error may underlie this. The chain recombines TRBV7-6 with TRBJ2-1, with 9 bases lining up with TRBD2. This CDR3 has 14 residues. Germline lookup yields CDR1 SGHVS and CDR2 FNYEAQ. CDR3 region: CASSLAGVLNEQFF. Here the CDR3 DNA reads TGTGCCAGCAGTTTAGCGGGAGTGCTCAATGAGCAGTTCTTC.

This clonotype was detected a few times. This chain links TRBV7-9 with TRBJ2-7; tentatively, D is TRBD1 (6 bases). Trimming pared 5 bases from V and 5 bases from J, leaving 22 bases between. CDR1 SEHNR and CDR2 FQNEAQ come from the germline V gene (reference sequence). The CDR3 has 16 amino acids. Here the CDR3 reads CASSPRIQGFIDEQYF. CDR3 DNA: TGTGCCAGCAGCCCGAGAATACAGGGATTTATCGACGAGCAGTACTTC.

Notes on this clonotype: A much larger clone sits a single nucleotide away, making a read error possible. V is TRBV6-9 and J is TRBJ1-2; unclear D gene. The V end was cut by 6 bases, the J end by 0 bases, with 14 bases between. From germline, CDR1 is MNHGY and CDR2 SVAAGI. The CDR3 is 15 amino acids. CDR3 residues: CASSLEGRANYGYTF. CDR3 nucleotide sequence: TGTGCCAGCAGCTTAGAGGGCCGAGCTAACTATGGCTACACCTTC.

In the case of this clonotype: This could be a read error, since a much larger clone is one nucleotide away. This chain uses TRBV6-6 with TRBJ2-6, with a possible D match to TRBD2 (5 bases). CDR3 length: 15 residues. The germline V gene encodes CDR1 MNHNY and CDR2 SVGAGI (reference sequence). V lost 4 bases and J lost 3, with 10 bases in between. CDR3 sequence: CASSLAYYGANVLTF. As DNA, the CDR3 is TGTGCCAGCAGTTTAGCGTACTATGGGGCCAACGTCCTGACTTTC.

The DNA of the CDR3 is TGTGCCAGCAGCTTGGGGACAGGCCACAATCAGCCCCAGCATTTT. Translation: CASSLGTGHNQPQHF. The genes are TRBV7-6 and TRBJ1-5; TRBD1 agrees at 8 bases. The V gene's germline CDR1 is SGHVS and CDR2 FNYEAQ. The V and J ends lost 3 bases and 3 bases, in that order; junction bases with no gene match: 4. CDR3 size: 15 residues.

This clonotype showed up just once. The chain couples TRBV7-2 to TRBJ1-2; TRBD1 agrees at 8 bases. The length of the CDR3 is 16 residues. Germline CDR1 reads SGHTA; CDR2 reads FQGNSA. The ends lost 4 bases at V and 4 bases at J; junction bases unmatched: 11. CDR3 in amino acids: CASSSRGRGPAYGYTF. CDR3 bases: TGTGCCAGCAGCTCCCGGGGCAGGGGGCCGGCCTATGGCTACACCTTC.

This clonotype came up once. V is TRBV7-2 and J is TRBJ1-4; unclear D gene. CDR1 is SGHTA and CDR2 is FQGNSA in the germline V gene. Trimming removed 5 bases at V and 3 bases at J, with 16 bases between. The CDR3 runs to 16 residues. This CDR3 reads CASSPLSDSANEKLFF. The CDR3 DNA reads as TGTGCCAGCAGCCCCCTCAGTGACTCGGCTAATGAAAAACTGTTTTTT.